This T cell receptor beta chain was retrieved from a study of cytomegalovirus exposure and HLA in healthy donors. PCR employed 60 Vbeta and 13 Jbeta primers. This table comes from immunoSEQ multiplex PCR, and its TCRdb copy is limited to in-frame clones, with some not included. Of approximately 110,000 clones listed, around 76% are singletons. This clone was counted only a few times. The antigen is undetermined. Study-wide findings and caveats: It was confirmed in vitro that a few of the CMV-associated chains were specific for CMV antigens.

Germline V gene lookup returns CDR1 MNHEY and CDR2 SMNVEV (reference sequence). V shed 2 bases and J 3 bases; nucleotides not matched to a gene: 7. The CDR3 consists of 15 residues. The sequencing input was PBMCs. The chain employs TRBV27 and TRBJ2-7, with TRBD1 identical over 7 bases. The TCR originated in a woman aged 55-70 years in good health and CMV-seropositive. In DNA, the CDR3 is TGTGCCAGCAGTTTAATCGGACAGGAGAACTACGAGCAGTACTTC. Residues: CASSLIGQENYEQYF.